This T cell receptor (beta chain) was retrieved from a study of beta chain features in type 1 diabetes. General study points: All four CD4+ subsets of Type 1 diabetes patients contained TCRB CDR3s that were moderately but significantly shorter.

Sequencing targeted expressed TCRB transcripts, as all isolated RNA had been reverse transcribed. TCRdb keeps only in-frame clones here, not all; method: immunoSEQ multiplex PCR. Among about 650,000 clones listed, 9.5% to 15% were seen once. This clone was observed a handful of times. No antigen is known for it. The CDR3 contains 17 residues. Germline-derived CDR1 and CDR2 are MDHEN and SYDVKM. With 3 bases clipped from V and 2 bases from J, the junction kept 13 bases outside the gene matches. The V and J genes are TRBV28 and TRBJ2-7, with 7 bases matching TRBD1. Sequences were obtained from naive CD4+ T cells from blood. The sequence was collected from a man aged 25 to 40 with type 1 diabetes. The chain's CDR3 is CASSFDPTGDRTYEQYF. For the CDR3, the DNA is TGTGCCAGCAGTTTTGACCCCACAGGGGACCGGACCTACGAGCAGTACTTC.